The rows below give T cell receptor beta chains drawn from one sample of a study of cytomegalovirus exposure and HLA in healthy donors. The method was immunoSEQ multiplex PCR; TCRdb's version includes in-frame clones alone and lacks a portion of them. This sample carries about 110,000 clones, with more than 0.5% going to the ten biggest clones. Input material: PBMCs. The receptor source for this set is a man aged 50 to 59 in good health and CMV-seronegative. Both conserved end residues are part of each CDR3. Fields, in order: J gene, V gene, D gene, CDR3 protein, CDR3 DNA. A D gene is named only where the DNA matches it firmly.

J gene: TRBJ1-5
V gene: TRBV30
D gene: NA
CDR3 protein: CAWSGRGNQPQHF
CDR3 DNA: TGTGCCTGGTCGGGCAGGGGCAATCAGCCCCAGCATTTT

J gene: TRBJ1-1
V gene: TRBV15
D gene: NA
CDR3 protein: CATSSPGGDTEAFF
CDR3 DNA: TGTGCCACCAGCAGTCCCGGGGGGGACACTGAAGCTTTCTTT

J gene: TRBJ2-2
V gene: TRBV5-1
D gene: NA
CDR3 protein: CASSLVGGSAGELFF
CDR3 DNA: TGCGCCAGCAGCTTGGTAGGAGGGTCTGCCGGGGAGCTGTTTTTT

J gene: TRBJ2-2
V gene: TRBV11-2
D gene: NA
CDR3 protein: CASSPTLAGSTGELFF
CDR3 DNA: TGTGCCAGCAGCCCCACCCTCGCGGGGTCAACCGGGGAGCTGTTTTTT

J gene: TRBJ2-1
V gene: TRBV9
D gene: TRBD2
CDR3 protein: CASSARTSGSNNEQFF
CDR3 DNA: TGTGCCAGCAGCGCCAGGACTAGCGGGAGTAACAATGAGCAGTTCTTC

J gene: TRBJ1-1
V gene: TRBV5-4
D gene: TRBD1
CDR3 protein: CASSLPGGWNTEAFF
CDR3 DNA: TGTGCCAGCAGCTTGCCAGGGGGCTGGAATACTGAAGCTTTCTTT

J gene: TRBJ2-7
V gene: TRBV6-1
D gene: TRBD1
CDR3 protein: CASSERGGTGAYEQYF
CDR3 DNA: TGTGCCAGCAGTGAAAGGGGTGGGACAGGTGCCTACGAGCAGTACTTC

J gene: TRBJ1-2
V gene: TRBV9
D gene: TRBD1
CDR3 protein: CASSDPTGRTGGYTF
CDR3 DNA: TGTGCCAGCAGCGACCCGACAGGGAGGACTGGTGGCTACACCTTC

J gene: TRBJ1-1
V gene: TRBV18
D gene: TRBD1
CDR3 protein: CASSRGRDTEAFF
CDR3 DNA: TGTGCCAGCTCCAGGGGGCGCGACACTGAAGCTTTCTTT

J gene: TRBJ1-4
V gene: TRBV7-9
D gene: NA
CDR3 protein: CASSGRVTEKLFF
CDR3 DNA: TGTGCCAGCAGCGGCAGGGTAACTGAAAAACTGTTTTTT

J gene: TRBJ1-1
V gene: TRBV27
D gene: NA
CDR3 protein: CASSLIGRRAEAFF
CDR3 DNA: TGTGCCAGCAGTTTAATAGGGAGGAGGGCTGAAGCTTTCTTT

J gene: TRBJ2-2
V gene: TRBV4-3
D gene: NA
CDR3 protein: CASSNDAGGGGELFF
CDR3 DNA: TGCGCCAGCAGCAATGACGCCGGGGGTGGCGGGGAGCTGTTTTTT

J gene: TRBJ1-4
V gene: TRBV30
D gene: NA
CDR3 protein: CAWKTNRDEKLFF
CDR3 DNA: TGTGCCTGGAAAACTAACAGGGATGAAAAACTGTTTTTT

J gene: TRBJ2-5
V gene: TRBV5-1
D gene: NA
CDR3 protein: CASSLSGRPETQYF
CDR3 DNA: TGCGCCAGCAGCTTGAGCGGCAGGCCAGAGACCCAGTACTTC

J gene: TRBJ2-7
V gene: TRBV6-1
D gene: NA
CDR3 protein: CASSWREESYEQYF
CDR3 DNA: TGTGCCAGCAGCTGGCGGGAAGAGTCCTACGAGCAGTACTTC

J gene: TRBJ2-1
V gene: TRBV5-1
D gene: TRBD2
CDR3 protein: CASSLGGLAGGEQFF
CDR3 DNA: TGCGCCAGCAGCTTGGGAGGACTAGCTGGTGGTGAGCAGTTCTTC

J gene: TRBJ1-4
V gene: TRBV19
D gene: TRBD1
CDR3 protein: CATKGTGAKNEKLFF
CDR3 DNA: TGTGCCACAAAAGGGACAGGGGCCAAGAATGAAAAACTGTTTTTT

J gene: TRBJ1-5
V gene: TRBV29-1
D gene: NA
CDR3 protein: CSVSAGIDQPQHF
CDR3 DNA: TGCAGCGTGTCAGCAGGGATCGATCAGCCCCAGCATTTT

J gene: TRBJ1-6
V gene: TRBV2
D gene: NA
CDR3 protein: CASSDLSDRSFGDSPLHF
CDR3 DNA: TGTGCCAGCAGTGATCTCTCCGACAGGTCCTTTGGGGATTCACCCCTCCACTTT

J gene: TRBJ2-5
V gene: TRBV7-9
D gene: TRBD1
CDR3 protein: CASSLVDRAETQYF
CDR3 DNA: TGTGCCAGCAGCTTAGTAGACAGGGCCGAGACCCAGTACTTC

J gene: TRBJ1-1
V gene: TRBV2
D gene: NA
CDR3 protein: CASRGVREETEAFF
CDR3 DNA: TGTGCCAGCAGGGGTGTCAGGGAGGAGACTGAAGCTTTCTTT

J gene: TRBJ2-7
V gene: TRBV27
D gene: NA
CDR3 protein: CASSIVRGANEQYF
CDR3 DNA: TGTGCCAGCAGTATTGTCCGGGGGGCGAACGAGCAGTACTTC

J gene: TRBJ2-4
V gene: TRBV29-1
D gene: NA
CDR3 protein: CSTASGTKNIQYF
CDR3 DNA: TGCAGTACCGCGTCAGGGACCAAAAACATTCAGTACTTC

J gene: TRBJ1-4
V gene: TRBV4-1
D gene: TRBD1
CDR3 protein: CASSQDLGQGARGEKLFF
CDR3 DNA: TGCGCCAGCAGCCAAGATTTGGGACAGGGGGCGCGAGGGGAAAAACTGTTTTTT

J gene: TRBJ1-1
V gene: TRBV15
D gene: NA
CDR3 protein: CATSRDLNTEAFF
CDR3 DNA: TGTGCCACCAGCAGAGATTTAAACACTGAAGCTTTCTTT

J gene: TRBJ1-2
V gene: TRBV4-3
D gene: NA
CDR3 protein: CASSQAEQDRGYTF
CDR3 DNA: TGCGCCAGCAGCCAAGCGGAACAGGACCGGGGCTACACCTTC

J gene: TRBJ2-7
V gene: TRBV5-6
D gene: NA
CDR3 protein: CASSVDRQTYEQYF
CDR3 DNA: TGTGCCAGCAGCGTGGACAGACAAACCTACGAGCAGTACTTC

J gene: TRBJ1-1
V gene: TRBV6-1
D gene: NA
CDR3 protein: CASSEPGLGNTEAFF
CDR3 DNA: TGTGCCAGCAGTGAACCAGGACTCGGGAACACTGAAGCTTTCTTT

J gene: TRBJ2-1
V gene: TRBV18
D gene: NA
CDR3 protein: CASSPPPGVSYYNEQFF
CDR3 DNA: TGTGCCAGCTCACCGCCCCCGGGGGTTTCATACTACAATGAGCAGTTCTTC

J gene: TRBJ2-1
V gene: TRBV9
D gene: NA
CDR3 protein: CASSVDAHPNEQFF
CDR3 DNA: TGTGCCAGCAGCGTAGACGCACACCCGAATGAGCAGTTCTTC

J gene: TRBJ1-6
V gene: TRBV10-2
D gene: NA
CDR3 protein: CASRGTGNSPLHF
CDR3 DNA: TGCGCCAGCAGAGGGACTGGAAATTCACCCCTCCACTTT

J gene: TRBJ2-7
V gene: TRBV7-2
D gene: TRBD2
CDR3 protein: CASSLGLAGDYEQYF
CDR3 DNA: TGTGCCAGCAGCTTGGGACTAGCGGGAGACTACGAGCAGTACTTC

J gene: TRBJ2-7
V gene: TRBV9
D gene: TRBD2
CDR3 protein: CASSSTSGAYEQYF
CDR3 DNA: TGTGCCAGCAGCTCGACTAGCGGGGCCTACGAGCAGTACTTC

J gene: TRBJ1-1
V gene: TRBV6-6
D gene: NA
CDR3 protein: CASLELMNTEAFF
CDR3 DNA: TGTGCCAGCTTGGAGTTGATGAACACTGAAGCTTTCTTT

J gene: TRBJ1-2
V gene: TRBV10-3
D gene: TRBD1
CDR3 protein: CAISEWGTGDGYTF
CDR3 DNA: TGTGCCATCAGTGAGTGGGGGACAGGGGACGGCTACACCTTC

J gene: TRBJ2-7
V gene: TRBV6-6
D gene: TRBD1
CDR3 protein: CASRSGGGEQYF
CDR3 DNA: TGTGCCAGCAGATCAGGGGGCGGCGAGCAGTACTTC

J gene: TRBJ2-1
V gene: TRBV7-6
D gene: TRBD2
CDR3 protein: CASSPSGGAYNEQFF
CDR3 DNA: TGTGCCAGCAGTCCCAGCGGGGGGGCCTACAATGAGCAGTTCTTC

J gene: TRBJ2-5
V gene: TRBV7-9
D gene: NA
CDR3 protein: CASRGVGGQETQYF
CDR3 DNA: TGTGCCAGCCGCGGCGTGGGGGGCCAAGAGACCCAGTACTTC

J gene: TRBJ2-2
V gene: TRBV9
D gene: TRBD1
CDR3 protein: CASSPGQGINTGELFF
CDR3 DNA: TGTGCCAGCAGCCCTGGACAGGGTATAAACACCGGGGAGCTGTTTTTT

J gene: TRBJ2-1
V gene: TRBV19
D gene: NA
CDR3 protein: CASSISPGVNEQFF
CDR3 DNA: TGTGCCAGTAGTATTTCTCCCGGAGTCAATGAGCAGTTCTTC

J gene: TRBJ2-3
V gene: TRBV12-2
D gene: NA
CDR3 protein: CASLQILRATDTQYF
CDR3 DNA: TGTGCAAGTCTCCAAATTCTGCGGGCGACAGATACGCAGTATTTT

J gene: TRBJ1-1
V gene: TRBV7-3
D gene: NA
CDR3 protein: CASRSPGNTEAFF
CDR3 DNA: TGTGCCAGCAGATCCCCGGGGAACACTGAAGCTTTCTTT

J gene: TRBJ1-3
V gene: TRBV5-1
D gene: NA
CDR3 protein: CASTPSPGQGSGNTIYF
CDR3 DNA: TGCGCCAGCACCCCGTCGCCGGGTCAAGGTTCTGGAAACACCATATATTTT

J gene: TRBJ1-5
V gene: TRBV2
D gene: NA
CDR3 protein: CASSDRGGQPQHF
CDR3 DNA: TGTGCCAGCAGTGACAGGGGCGGTCAGCCCCAGCATTTT

J gene: TRBJ2-3
V gene: TRBV4-3
D gene: TRBD2
CDR3 protein: CASSPEHGLAGVLGGTDTQYF
CDR3 DNA: TGCGCCAGCAGCCCGGAGCACGGACTAGCGGGAGTTTTGGGGGGCACAGATACGCAGTATTTT

J gene: TRBJ1-5
V gene: TRBV18
D gene: NA
CDR3 protein: CASSPPGQSQPQHF
CDR3 DNA: TGTGCCAGCTCACCCCCGGGACAATCTCAGCCCCAGCATTTT

J gene: TRBJ1-3
V gene: TRBV18
D gene: TRBD1
CDR3 protein: CASSQTGASGNTIYF
CDR3 DNA: TGTGCCAGCAGCCAGACAGGGGCGAGTGGAAACACCATATATTTT

J gene: TRBJ2-2
V gene: TRBV9
D gene: TRBD2
CDR3 protein: CASSAGGSGTTGELFF
CDR3 DNA: TGTGCCAGCAGCGCGGGGGGTAGCGGGACGACCGGGGAGCTGTTTTTT

J gene: TRBJ1-2
V gene: TRBV15
D gene: NA
CDR3 protein: CATSRGQGTSYTF
CDR3 DNA: TGTGCCACCAGCAGAGGTCAGGGGACCAGCTACACCTTC

J gene: TRBJ2-7
V gene: TRBV5-6
D gene: TRBD1
CDR3 protein: CASSLSQGAFYEQYF
CDR3 DNA: TGTGCCAGCAGCTTATCACAGGGGGCTTTCTACGAGCAGTACTTC

J gene: TRBJ1-1
V gene: TRBV7-2
D gene: TRBD1
CDR3 protein: CASSKDRGPDTEAFF
CDR3 DNA: TGTGCCAGCAGCAAAGACAGGGGGCCGGACACTGAAGCTTTCTTT

J gene: TRBJ1-2
V gene: TRBV7-2
D gene: NA
CDR3 protein: CASSTRDTGLNGYTF
CDR3 DNA: TGTGCCAGCAGCACCCGGGACACCGGGTTGAACGGCTACACCTTC

J gene: TRBJ1-6
V gene: TRBV2
D gene: NA
CDR3 protein: CASNGGVENSPLHF
CDR3 DNA: TGTGCCAGCAATGGGGGCGTAGAAAATTCACCCCTCCACTTT